These T cell receptor beta chains were read from a single sample in a study of blood T cell repertoires in COVID-19. Libraries were prepared by immunoSEQ multiplex PCR; TCRdb keeps only in-frame clonotypes and omits some of them. Among about 670,000 clones listed, 90% were seen once. Sequenced input: peripheral blood. The receptors come from a woman aged 18-35 years with acute or convalescent COVID-19. CDR3s include the opening cysteine and the closing phenylalanine or tryptophan.

V gene | CDR3 protein
TRBV30 | CAWTYKPGDRGNSPLHF
TRBV2 | CASSPGQASRETQYF
TRBV5-1 | CASGDRGLRYGYTF
TRBV13 | CASSFRDFPYNEQFF
TRBV7-2 | CASSAGWRSNEQFF
TRBV5-1 | CASSLARGRVYGYTF
TRBV6-5 | CASSYWAGAGANVLTF
TRBV5-1 | CASSGTGGMKGYTF
TRBV6-1 | CASSERGQGAGRTGELFF
TRBV6-5 | CASTEGQGGTDTQYF
TRBV5-4 | CASSPRLAGLGETQYF
TRBV11-3 | CASSRGTANSPLHF
TRBV28 | CASRPGESEVYYGYTF
TRBV7-6 | CASSLALRGGKSTDTQYF
TRBV7-9 | CASSYQRQSAYEQYF
TRBV2 | CASSRWTSGVTYEQYF
TRBV4-3 | CASSHFDRGGETQYF
TRBV18 | CASSPGNRGSNQPQHF
TRBV21-1 | CASSPSSYEQYF
TRBV2 | CASSDRGSKQYF
TRBV6-5 | CASSSPSLSRYEQYF
TRBV10-1 | CASSDLAGGLKSSYEQYF
TRBV5-4 | CASSFLNGELFF
TRBV27 | CASSLVPGGEQYF
TRBV28 | CASRRFRAPTGELFF
TRBV7-9 | CASSQRRGMDYGYTF
TRBV5-1 | CASSPGGAATNEKLFF
TRBV7-2 | CASSLSGQVVNYGYTF
TRBV5-1 | CASSFRDRGGREQFF
TRBV21-1 | CASSKRTQSYEQYF
TRBV2 | CASTTPTGPLTRGANTEAFF
TRBV5-6 | CASSFQVRAWSLHF
TRBV19 | CASSITARAGNQPQHF
TRBV2 | CASRAGGSYNEQFF
TRBV19 | CASSTRGQGIRQPQHF
TRBV12-5 | CASGLALYGTTKNIQYF
TRBV20-1 | CSASLKAGGIRDEQFF
TRBV24-1 | CATGTGSGYTF
TRBV4-2 | CASSQVGSGAEETQYF